This T cell receptor (beta chain) was sequenced during a study of CD8 T cells in ankylosing spondylitis (TCRdb year 2017). With respect to the entire study: The study set out to find disease-linked TCR variants by profiling T cell receptor beta repertoires in ankylosing spondylitis patients and healthy donors. Peripheral blood samples were taken, and synovial fluid was additionally collected from ankylosing spondylitis patients. The whole study cohort included under 140 healthy donors and 20 to 25 ankylosing spondylitis patients. Overall study outcomes, separate from this receptor: Some motif variants were previously reported in synovial fluid and blood of reactive arthritis patients, suggesting common disease-initiation mechanisms. A CD8+ phenotype was shown by the disease-linked clones, which were found at relatively low frequencies in peripheral blood. A TCR beta motif of fewer than 10 highly homologous amino acid variants appeared characteristic of blood from ankylosing spondylitis patients. The disease-linked clones were reported as significantly enriched in matched synovial fluid samples from ankylosing spondylitis patients.

As to this clonotype: Its antigen remains unidentified. No clone much larger than this one lies a single base away; base qualities are absent.

V loses 6 bases, J loses 0 bases, and the germline ends lie 15 bases apart. Inclusive of the bounding cysteine and phenylalanine, the CDR3 is 15 residues long. Solely the CDR3 DNA is kept, with 45 bases framed from the first base. Instrument on record: Illumina HiSeq 2500. TCR beta libraries were prepared by quantitative 5'-RACE with molecular barcodes. As for how the authors treated the data: A new computational method based on a probabilistic model of VDJ rearrangement was used to identify disease-linked TCR variants. The raw public reads went through TCRdb reprocessing: fastp at Q25, MiXCR clone calling, in-frame beta chains kept. Each CDR3 protein appears once, grouped with its most common genes and DNA. What appears here as the V and J calls and clone size reflects TCRdb's work, not the paper's. Present in this sample are about 700,000 distinct CDR3 sequences, 19% of which were seen just once. The ten largest make up around a fifth of the sample.

The sample taken for sequencing was blood, either unsorted or a sorted T cell fraction (not recorded which). The chain couples TRBV12-3 or TRBV12-4 to TRBJ2-7; the D gene assignment is ambiguous. The receptor was derived from a male donor with ankylosing spondylitis. The DNA is as follows: TGTGCCAGCAGCCCGACCGGGTTCAGCTCCTACGAGCAGTACTTC. It is translated as CASSPTGFSSYEQYF.